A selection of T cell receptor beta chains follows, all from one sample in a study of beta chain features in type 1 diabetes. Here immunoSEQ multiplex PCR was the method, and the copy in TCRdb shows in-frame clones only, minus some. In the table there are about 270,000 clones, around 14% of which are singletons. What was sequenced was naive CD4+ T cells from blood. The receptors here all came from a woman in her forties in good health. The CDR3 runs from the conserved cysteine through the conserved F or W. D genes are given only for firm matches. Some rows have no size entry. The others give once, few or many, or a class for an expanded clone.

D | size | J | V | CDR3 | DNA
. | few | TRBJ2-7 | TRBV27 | CATNPVPSSYEQYF | TGTGCCACCAACCCGGTGCCGAGCTCCTACGAGCAGTACTTC
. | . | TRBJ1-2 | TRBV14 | CASSRILRGRLPYGYTF | TGTGCCAGCAGCCGAATCCTCAGGGGTAGACTCCCCTATGGCTACACCTTC
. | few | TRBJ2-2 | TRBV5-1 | CASSSRRGAYTGELFF | TGCGCCAGCAGCTCCCGACGGGGGGCCTACACCGGGGAGCTGTTTTTT
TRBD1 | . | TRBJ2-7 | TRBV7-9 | CASSEQGDRAYEQYF | TGTGCCAGCAGCGAACAGGGGGACAGAGCCTACGAGCAGTACTTC
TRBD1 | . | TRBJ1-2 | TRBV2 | CASTWDSPGGYTF | TGTGCCAGCACCTGGGACAGCCCGGGTGGCTACACCTTC
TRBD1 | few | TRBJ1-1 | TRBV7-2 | CASSLMTGSLRMHTEAFF | TGTGCCAGCAGCTTGATGACAGGGAGTTTACGGATGCACACTGAAGCTTTCTTT
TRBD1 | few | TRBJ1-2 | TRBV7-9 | CASSQGEYYGYTF | TGTGCCAGCTCCCAGGGGGAATACTATGGCTACACCTTC
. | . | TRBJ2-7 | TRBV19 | CASSIEGGQYEQYF | TGTGCCAGTAGTATAGAGGGGGGACAGTACGAGCAGTACTTC
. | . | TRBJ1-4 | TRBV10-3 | CAISDSTGTNEKLFF | TGTGCCATCAGTGATAGTACGGGGACTAATGAAAAACTGTTTTTT
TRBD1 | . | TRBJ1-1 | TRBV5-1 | CASSRQGDTEAFF | TGCGCCAGCAGCCGACAGGGAGACACTGAAGCTTTCTTT
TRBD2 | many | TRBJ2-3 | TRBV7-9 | CASSLGLAADTQYF | TGTGCCAGCAGCTTAGGACTAGCTGCAGATACGCAGTATTTT
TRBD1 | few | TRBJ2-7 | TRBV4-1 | CASSPGQGPSREQYF | TGCGCCAGCAGCCCGGGACAGGGCCCTTCCCGCGAGCAGTACTTC
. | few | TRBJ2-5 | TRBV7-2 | CASSQDVGVQYF | TGCGCCAGCAGCCAAGACGTTGGAGTCCAGTACTTC
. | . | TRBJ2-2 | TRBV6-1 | CASLISGVTGELFF | TGTGCCAGCCTAATATCAGGGGTGACCGGGGAGCTGTTTTTT